A single sample is the source of the 21 T cell receptor beta chains below, sequenced in a study of memory CD4+ T cells and cytomegalovirus serostatus. The sort gate was single viable CD3+CD4+CD8-CD45RO+ cells for memory CD4+ T cells. Sequencing was performed with immunoSEQ multiplex PCR; in TCRdb, only in-frame clones are kept and a portion is missing. The sample lists about 75,000 clones, 78% seen once, with approximately 2.8% in the top ten. Material: memory CD4+ T cells from blood. These receptors all come from an adult in good health and CMV-seropositive.

This chain's CDR3 is CASSLQNSGANVLTF. In DNA, the CDR3 is TGTGCCAGCAGCCTACAGAACTCTGGGGCCAACGTCCTGACTTTC. The chain links TRBV14 to TRBJ2-6; D unclear. This CDR3 is built from 15 residues. V lost 4 bases and J lost 0, with 7 bases in between. The germline gives CDR1 SGHDN, CDR2 FVKESK.

The chain links TRBV19 to TRBJ1-1; TRBD1 aligns across 7 bases. V shed 7 bases, J shed 0 bases, and the junction held 2 bases outside the gene matches. The CDR3 covers 13 residues. CDR1 and CDR2 (germline): LNHDA, SQIVND (reference sequence). The chain's CDR3 is CASMTGMNTEAFF. CDR3 nucleotide sequence: TGTGCCAGTATGACAGGGATGAACACTGAAGCTTTCTTT.

The rearrangement joins TRBV19 to TRBJ1-4; tentatively, D is TRBD1 (5 bases). CDR1 is LNHDA, CDR2 SQIVND, per germline (reference sequence). V shed 8 bases and J shed 8 bases, with 21 bases lying between them. CDR3 length equals 15 residues. The CDR3 sequence: CASGKSGTGGEKLFF. Here the CDR3 DNA reads TGTGCCAGTGGCAAATCGGGGACGGGCGGCGAAAAACTGTTTTTT.

The chain employs TRBV6-1 and TRBJ1-1; the D is unclear. The V gene's germline CDR1 is MNHNS and CDR2 SASEGT. The CDR3 runs 14 residues. Between the trimmed V and J ends, which lost 6 bases and 6 bases, there was a span of 17 bases. CDR3 region: CASSYSTRWAEAFF. CDR3 nucleotide sequence: TGTGCCAGCAGCTACAGTACGCGCTGGGCTGAAGCTTTCTTT.

The chain combines TRBV6-5 with TRBJ1-4; D gene ambiguous. V was shortened by 6 bases and J by 0 bases, with 11 bases between the two germline ends. The CDR3 loop spans 15 amino acids. Per germline, CDR1 MNHEY and CDR2 SVGAGI. The CDR3 protein is CASSTTQPTNEKLFF. The CDR3 bases are TGTGCCAGCAGCACTACTCAGCCAACTAATGAAAAACTGTTTTTT.

This chain joins TRBV6-6 and TRBJ1-2, with 12 bases that match TRBD1. Germline-derived CDR1 and CDR2 are MNHNY and SVGAGI (reference sequence). Losses at the gene ends were 4 bases for V and 9 bases for J; bases not matched to a gene: 9. The CDR3 totals 15 residues. The CDR3 here is CASSSGDRGLRSYTF. For the CDR3, the DNA is TGTGCCAGCAGTTCCGGGGACAGGGGGCTCCGTAGCTACACCTTC.

The chain carries TRBV7-6 and TRBJ1-2, with D possibly TRBD1 on 6 matching bases. V lost 4 bases, J lost 4 bases, and 22 bases lay in between. This CDR3 region has 17 residues. CDR1 is SGHVS, CDR2 FNYEAQ, per germline. The CDR3: CASSSTAIEGQTYGYTF. In DNA form, the CDR3 reads TGTGCCAGCAGCTCGACCGCCATTGAGGGACAAACCTATGGCTACACCTTC.

This clone was seen a handful of times. The chain joins TRBV7-9 to TRBJ2-7; weak D call: TRBD2 (7 bases). The CDR3 is 14 amino acids. V lost 8 bases and J lost 6, with 20 bases in between. Germline V lookup: CDR1 SEHNR, CDR2 FQNEAQ (reference sequence). CDR3 DNA: TGTGCCAGCTTCCACACGGGGGGCCTCAGCGAGCAGTACTTC. This codes for CASFHTGGLSEQYF.

The V call is TRBV28, the J call TRBJ1-1; weak D call: TRBD1 (5 bases). The CDR3 is 14 amino acids. CDR1 is MDHEN, CDR2 SYDVKM, per germline. Trimming stripped 4 bases from V and 3 bases from J, with 12 bases between. The CDR3 bases are TGTGCCAGCAGTTCCCAGGGAGACGACACTGAAGCTTTCTTT. Residues: CASSSQGDDTEAFF.

V usage is TRBV18 and J usage is TRBJ2-3; 13 nucleotides line up with TRBD2. In germline, CDR1 is KGHSH, CDR2 LQKENI. This CDR3 region has 16 residues. The V segment lost 6 bases and the J segment 8 bases; nucleotides outside the gene matches: 11. The chain's CDR3 is CASSSRTSGGGVTQYF. In DNA form, the CDR3 reads TGTGCCAGCTCTTCGAGGACTAGCGGGGGAGGGGTTACGCAGTATTTT.

This clone has a handful of counts. The chain recombines TRBV6-1 with TRBJ1-1; 7 bases agree with TRBD1. CDR1 is MNHNS and CDR2 is SASEGT in the germline V gene. There are 13 residues in the CDR3. V lost 2 bases, J lost 7 bases, and 4 bases stayed unmatched. The CDR3 DNA reads as TGTGCCAGCAGTGAAAGGGGACAGTTTGAAGCTTTCTTT. Amino acid sequence: CASSERGQFEAFF.

The chain uses TRBV7-8 and TRBJ2-6; no clear D gene. Looked up from germline, CDR1 is SGHVS and CDR2 is FQNEAQ. V lost 3 bases to trimming and J lost 4 bases, with 10 bases between them. The CDR3 is 15 residues long. This chain's CDR3 is CASSFFSPGANVLTF. In DNA form, the CDR3 reads TGTGCCAGCAGCTTTTTTAGCCCCGGGGCCAACGTCCTGACTTTC.

The genes are TRBV5-1 and TRBJ2-1; possibly TRBD2 for D (6 bases). The V and J ends lost 3 bases and 0 bases respectively, with 10 bases between them. CDR1 and CDR2 (germline): SGHRS, YFSETQ. This CDR3 has 15 residues. CDR3 coding DNA: TGCGCCAGCAGCTCGGACGGGGGCTCCTACAATGAGCAGTTCTTC. Protein product: CASSSDGGSYNEQFF.

The V gene is TRBV10-3, the J gene TRBJ2-3, with 15 bases fitting TRBD2. CDR3 length: 20 amino acids. CDR1 is ENHRY, CDR2 SYGVKD, per germline. V gave up 2 bases and J gave up 2 bases; unmatched junction bases: 11. The CDR3 DNA sequence: TGTGCCATCAGTGAGACCCGGCCGGGACTAGCGGGGGGAGACACAGATACGCAGTATTTT. Amino acids: CAISETRPGLAGGDTDTQYF.

This clone was counted between two and nine times. The genes are TRBV30 and TRBJ1-1; the D is unclear. Germline CDR1 GTSNPN, CDR2 SVGIG (reference sequence). CDR3 length: 12 amino acids. V was trimmed by 0 bases and J by 10 bases, leaving 12 bases between them. The CDR3 bases are TGTGCCTGGAGTGTACGAGGGTCTGGAGCTTTCTTT. It codes for CAWSVRGSGAFF.

The sample holds a few counts of this clone. The V call is TRBV4-1, the J call TRBJ1-1; the D gene is possibly TRBD1 (6 bases). CDR3 length: 14 residues. The germline CDR1 and CDR2 sequences are MGHRA and YSYEKL. Trimming took off 2 bases at V and 2 bases at J, with 9 bases between the two ends. CDR3 sequence: CASSQWGANTEAFF. CDR3 in DNA: TGCGCCAGCAGCCAATGGGGGGCTAACACTGAAGCTTTCTTT.

This CDR3 is CASSLFQTEKLFF. The CDR3, as DNA: TGTGCCAGCAGCTTATTCCAGACTGAAAAACTGTTTTTT. The V call is TRBV11-2, the J call TRBJ1-4, with D uncertain. This CDR3 is 13 amino acids long. V lost 2 bases and J lost 7, with 8 bases in between. CDR1 is SGHAT, CDR2 FQNNGV, per germline. Drawing the rest from reference TRBV11-2 and TRBJ1-4, the complete variable domain is EAGVAQSPRYKIIEKRQSVAFWCNPISGHATLYWYQQILGQGPKLLIQFQNNGVVDDSQLPKDRFSAERLKGVDSTLKIQPAKLEDSAVYLCASSLFQTEKLFFGSGTQLSVL.

CDR3 region: CASSLLRTSGTDTQYF. In DNA form, the CDR3 reads TGTGCCAGCAGCTTACTACGGACTAGCGGCACAGATACGCAGTATTTT. This sequence joins TRBV7-2 and TRBJ2-3; 9 positions agree with TRBD2. Trimming removed 2 bases from V and 1 base from J; junction bases left unmatched: 4. The germline V gene has CDR1 SGHTA and CDR2 FQGNSA. CDR3 length equals 16 residues.

This chain connects TRBV7-9 to TRBJ2-6; a possible D gene is TRBD2 (5 bases). The CDR3 extends over 16 amino acids. CDR1 is SEHNR, CDR2 FQNEAQ, per germline (reference sequence). V was shortened by 3 bases and J by 3 bases, with 12 bases between the two germline ends. CDR3 in amino acids: CASSLSPGSGANVLTF. The CDR3 DNA reads as TGTGCCAGCAGCTTGAGCCCTGGGAGTGGGGCCAACGTCCTGACTTTC.

The chain recombines TRBV7-9 with TRBJ1-2, with D possibly being TRBD1 (5 bases). This CDR3 is built from 13 residues. V shed 1 base and J shed 6 bases, with 9 bases lying between them. The germline V gene has CDR1 SEHNR and CDR2 FQNEAQ (reference sequence). CDR3: CASSLVGGNGYTF. In nucleotides, the CDR3 is TGTGCCAGCAGCTTAGTTGGGGGAAATGGCTACACCTTC.

The DNA of the CDR3 is TGTGCCAGTAGTATACGACTTCGGGACAGAAATGGCTACACCTTC. Encoded protein: CASSIRLRDRNGYTF. This chain links TRBV19 with TRBJ1-2; TRBD1 matches at 7 bases. The germline V gene encodes CDR1 LNHDA and CDR2 SQIVND (reference sequence). CDR3 length equals 15 residues. Trimming removed 2 bases from V and 6 bases from J; junction bases left unmatched: 9.